One and the same sample provided the 5 T cell receptor beta chains below, sequenced in a study of blood T cell repertoires in COVID-19. The table came from immunoSEQ multiplex PCR; TCRdb's copy has only in-frame clones and leaves some out. The table shows 110,000 to 150,000 clones, with around 80% occurring only once. The specimen was peripheral blood. The receptors derive from a man between 60 and 70 years old with active or convalescent COVID-19.

J is TRBJ2-5 and V is TRBV7-9, with a weak D call TRBD1 (6 bases). Trimming took 3 bases from V and 0 from J, leaving 11 bases between them. This CDR3 is 15 amino acids long. Germline values: CDR1 SEHNR, CDR2 FQNEAQ (reference sequence). The CDR3 is CASSLQGHYQETQYF. CDR3 bases: TGTGCCAGCAGCTTGCAGGGGCATTACCAAGAGACCCAGTACTTC.

The chain joins TRBV3-1 (or the pseudogene TRBV3-2) to TRBJ1-3; D perhaps matches TRBD1 (6 bases). This CDR3 comprises 13 residues. V was cut by 1 base and J by 7 bases, with 8 bases left in between. Germline V gene lookup returns CDR1 LGHDT and CDR2 YNNKEL (reference sequence). CDR3 coding DNA: TGTGCCAGCAGCCAAGTTAGGGGGAACACCATATATTTT. This encodes CASSQVRGNTIYF.

The chain has TRBV7-9 and TRBJ1-1; 7 bases are shared with TRBD1. Germline V gene lookup returns CDR1 SEHNR and CDR2 FQNEAQ (reference sequence). The CDR3 totals 14 residues. After removal of 0 bases from V and 5 bases from J, the junction contained 3 bases not matched to a gene. CDR3 DNA sequence: TGTGCCAGCAGCTTAGCACAGGGGCTAACTGAAGCTTTCTTT. This codes for CASSLAQGLTEAFF.

The chain recombines TRBV7-9 with TRBJ1-3; 10 positions agree with TRBD1. CDR3 length equals 19 residues. V was pared by 6 bases and J by 0 bases, with 14 bases of the junction left unmatched. Germline CDR1 reads SEHNR; CDR2 reads FQNEAQ (reference sequence). This CDR3 reads CASRSRPGTGDLSGNTIYF. The CDR3 DNA reads as TGTGCCAGCAGGTCGCGGCCCGGGACAGGGGACCTCTCTGGAAACACCATATATTTT.

The J gene is TRBJ2-7, the V gene TRBV18; weak D call: TRBD1 (6 bases). The CDR3 has 13 amino acids. V was cut by 5 bases and J by 2 bases, with 10 bases left in between. CDR1 is KGHSH, CDR2 LQKENI, per germline. The CDR3 coding sequence is TGTGCCAGCTCAGAGACAGGCACCTACGAGCAGTACTTC. It translates to CASSETGTYEQYF.